This TCR beta chain is drawn from a study of blood T cell repertoires in COVID-19. The protocol was immunoSEQ multiplex PCR, while the TCRdb copy is restricted to in-frame clones and leaves out a portion. This sample has roughly 240,000 clones, with about 91% found just once. This study enrolled people aged about 18 to 90 from about two dozen US geographic areas. Germline lookup yields CDR1 LGHNA and CDR2 YSLEER. V was pared by 0 bases and J by 0 bases, with 15 bases between. The CDR3 loop spans 17 amino acids. V gene TRBV4-3 combines with J gene TRBJ2-7; no reliable D call. This clonotype was sampled from a middle-aged woman with acute COVID-19. The sample comprised PBMCs or T cells enriched from blood (not recorded which). CDR3 bases: TGCGCCAGCAGCCAAGATCAGAAGACTCGGAGCTCCTACGAGCAGTACGTC. Amino acids: CASSQDQKTRSSYEQYV.